This entry lists 4 T cell receptor beta chains sequenced from one sample in a study of T cell repertoires in cytomegalovirus infection. TCRdb used MiXCR to reprocess the reads, holding one entry per CDR3 protein. The sample records about 83,000 distinct CDR3 sequences, less than 30% being singletons. These TCRs are of unknown antigen specificity. The source was CD8+ T cells from cultured PBMCs, collected from culture after CMV antigen stimulation. Receptors were obtained from a human donor in good health (CMV status not recorded). Some clones in this sample may be carry-over from other donors' samples.

Only a few counts were recorded for this clonotype. The V call is TRBV11-2, the J call TRBJ2-5, with 9 bases fitting TRBD1. Per germline, CDR1 SGHAT and CDR2 FQNNGV. The junction had 15 bases not matched to a gene; V was cut back by 2 bases and J by 5 bases. The CDR3 spans 18 residues. CDR3 sequence: CASSLYPPRDRDWETQYF. In nucleotides, the CDR3 is TGTGCCAGCAGCTTATACCCCCCACGGGACAGGGATTGGGAGACCCAGTACTTC. The variable domain in full, completed from reference TRBV11-2 and TRBJ2-5, reads EAGVAQSPRYKIIEKRQSVAFWCNPISGHATLYWYQQILGQGPKLLIQFQNNGVVDDSQLPKDRFSAERLKGVDSTLKIQPAKLEDSAVYLCASSLYPPRDRDWETQYFGPGTRLLVL.

This clonotype was recorded a few times. J is TRBJ2-7 and V is TRBV7-2; D unclear. CDR1 is SGHTA and CDR2 is FQGNSA in the germline V gene. This CDR3 has 14 residues. Between the trimmed V and J ends, which lost 1 base and 2 bases, there was a span of 9 bases. CDR3 nucleotide sequence: TGTGCCAGCAGCTTAGAGCATGGAGCCTACGAGCAGTACTTC. Translating it yields CASSLEHGAYEQYF.

This chain connects TRBV29-1 to TRBJ2-7; D possibly uses TRBD1 or TRBD2 (6 bases each). Germline loops: CDR1 SQVTM, CDR2 ANQGSEA. V was pared by 0 bases and J by 4 bases, with 19 bases between. The CDR3 consists of 16 residues. CDR3 amino acids: CSVEDSLDLGGYEQYF. Here the CDR3 DNA reads TGCAGCGTTGAAGACTCTCTCGACCTAGGGGGGTACGAGCAGTACTTC.

At least ten counts were recorded for this clonotype. The DNA for the CDR3 is TGTGCCAGCAGTTACTCAGGGTTCAATGAGCAGTTCTTC. It specifies CASSYSGFNEQFF. This chain links TRBV6-6 with TRBJ2-1; D uncertain. The V gene lost 0 bases and the J gene lost 6 bases, with 6 bases spanning the gap. The CDR3 covers 13 residues. Germline V lookup: CDR1 MNHNY, CDR2 SVGAGI (reference sequence).